These 21 T cell receptor beta chains originate from one sample sequenced in a study of early T cells in non-severe SARS-CoV-2 infection. TCRdb called the 5' RACE reads again in MiXCR, with one record for every CDR3 protein. The repertoire holds 45,000 to 65,000 distinct CDR3 sequences, with 12% as singletons. Sequenced here: whole blood, sampled at baseline. The receptors originated from an adult who was a healthcare worker with PCR-confirmed SARS-CoV-2 infection or an uninfected control (not recorded which).

This clonotype appeared many times. The chain is built from TRBV5-6 and TRBJ1-5, with a weak D call TRBD1 (6 bases). Germline CDR1 and CDR2: SGHDT and YYEEEE. V dropped 3 bases and J dropped 5 bases, with 12 bases sitting between them. This CDR3 spans 14 amino acids. In nucleotides, the CDR3 is TGTGCCAGCAGCTACAGGGACGGCCATCAGCCCCAGCATTTT. Translated: CASSYRDGHQPQHF.

This clonotype was found many times. The chain's CDR3 is CASSRGRGGTYNEQFF. The CDR3 bases are TGTGCCAGCAGCCGGGGCCGTGGGGGCACCTACAATGAGCAGTTCTTC. The chain couples TRBV11-2 to TRBJ2-1, with a possible D match to TRBD1 (6 bases). CDR3 length: 16 residues. CDR1 is SGHAT, CDR2 FQNNGV, per germline. V was cut by 5 bases and J by 2 bases, with 16 bases left in between.

The chain joins TRBV13 to TRBJ1-6; weak D call: TRBD1 (5 bases). CDR3 size: 15 residues. Trimming removed 3 bases at V and 5 bases at J, with 11 bases between. From germline, CDR1 is PRHDT and CDR2 FYEKMQ (reference sequence). The CDR3 DNA is TGTGCCAGCAGCTTCCGACAGACCAATAATTCACCCCTCCACTTT. This gives the protein CASSFRQTNNSPLHF. The full variable domain, in which reference TRBV13 and TRBJ1-6 provide the parts outside the CDR3, is AAGVIQSPRHLIKEKRETATLKCYPIPRHDTVYWYQQGPGQDPQFLISFYEKMQSDKGSIPDRFSAQQFSDYHSELNMSSLELGDSALYFCASSFRQTNNSPLHFGNGTRLTVT.

Only a few counts were recorded for this clonotype. The rearrangement uses TRBV28 and TRBJ1-2, with 10 bases fitting TRBD1. Unmatched junction bases numbered 6, after V lost 5 bases and J lost 3 bases. This CDR3 contains 15 residues. CDR1 is MDHEN, CDR2 SYDVKM, per germline. The CDR3 region has the DNA TGTGCCAGCAGTATCCCCGGGACAGGGGACTATGGCTACACCTTC. This sequence encodes CASSIPGTGDYGYTF.

This clonotype has only a few counts. The J gene is TRBJ1-5, the V gene TRBV6-2 or TRBV6-3; D remains unclear. With 6 bases removed from V and 4 bases from J, the gap between germline ends came to 16 bases. There are 15 residues in the CDR3. Germline CDR1 and CDR2: MNHEY and SVGEGT. The CDR3 DNA reads TGTGCCAGCAGCCCCGAGGGTGGAGGTAATCAGCCCCAGCATTTT. Translated, it gives CASSPEGGGNQPQHF.

This clonotype was counted between two and nine times. The chain couples TRBV27 to TRBJ2-1, with D perhaps TRBD2 (6 bases). The V end lost 2 bases, the J end lost 0 bases, and 20 bases lay between the germline ends. There are 19 residues in the CDR3. Germline CDR1 MNHEY, CDR2 SMNVEV (reference sequence). The CDR3 loop is CASSLGETGLASSYNEQFF. Written as DNA, the CDR3 is TGTGCCAGCAGTTTAGGAGAAACGGGGCTAGCGAGCTCCTACAATGAGCAGTTCTTC.

In this sample, this clonotype turned up a few times. The chain has TRBV7-2 and TRBJ2-7, with D perhaps matching TRBD2 (6 bases). Trimming left V 0 bases short and J 5 bases short, with 17 bases between. CDR3 length: 16 amino acids. Germline loops: CDR1 SGHTA, CDR2 FQGNSA. The CDR3 nucleotides are TGTGCCAGCAGCTTAGCCCCCGGGGGTTTGAGCGACGAGCAGTACTTC. Its translation: CASSLAPGGLSDEQYF.

The V gene is TRBV10-3, the J gene TRBJ1-4, with 8 bases aligning to TRBD1. The CDR3 runs to 15 residues. Germline CDR1 is ENHRY and CDR2 is SYGVKD. With 0 bases clipped from V and 7 bases from J, the junction kept 4 bases outside the gene matches. The CDR3, as DNA: TGTGCCATCAGTGAGTCGACAGGGGTGGCTGAAAAACTGTTTTTT. Encoded protein: CAISESTGVAEKLFF.

This clonotype was found many times. The rearrangement uses TRBV4-3 and TRBJ2-7; D is uncertain. The CDR3 has 13 amino acids. The germline V gene has CDR1 LGHNA and CDR2 YSLEER. Trimming removed 3 bases from V and 5 bases from J, with 11 bases in between. CDR3 sequence: CASSHGWQDEQYF. The CDR3 DNA follows: TGCGCCAGCAGCCATGGTTGGCAGGACGAGCAGTACTTC.

The V gene is TRBV20-1, the J gene TRBJ2-3; perhaps D is TRBD1 or TRBD2 (5 bases each). The CDR3 runs 14 residues. The germline CDR1 and CDR2 sequences are DFQATT and SNEGSKA (reference sequence). Trimming stripped 4 bases from V and 0 bases from J, with 11 bases between. The CDR3 region is CSAKVGPSTDTQYF. In nucleotides, the CDR3 is TGCAGTGCTAAGGTGGGACCTAGCACAGATACGCAGTATTTT.

This clonotype was found a few times. This rearrangement joins TRBV5-1 to TRBJ1-2, with a tentative D call TRBD1 (5 bases). The V end lost 4 bases, the J end lost 4 bases, and 17 bases lay between the germline ends. Germline V gene lookup returns CDR1 SGHRS and CDR2 YFSETQ. This CDR3 comprises 15 residues. The CDR3 here is CASSPGTPSSYGYTF. CDR3 coding DNA: TGCGCCAGCAGCCCCGGGACTCCCAGCTCCTATGGCTACACCTTC.

This clonotype was detected ten times or more. This chain joins TRBV11-2 and TRBJ2-6; the D gene is possibly TRBD1 (6 bases). V gave up 3 bases and J gave up 0 bases, with 18 bases separating them. CDR1 SGHAT and CDR2 FQNNGV come from the germline V gene. The CDR3 is 19 amino acids. CDR3: CASSLLDGTQPSGANVLTF. CDR3 DNA sequence: TGTGCCAGCAGCTTGTTAGACGGGACACAACCCTCTGGGGCCAACGTCCTGACTTTC.

The chain has TRBV29-1 and TRBJ1-2; D is undetermined. With 2 bases removed from V and 8 bases from J, the gap between germline ends came to 15 bases. Germline V CDR1 and CDR2: SQVTM, ANQGSEA. This CDR3 is 13 amino acids long. In nucleotides, the CDR3 is TGCAGCGTTGAAAGGGTATTAGTCCGGGGCTACACCTTC. It is translated as CSVERVLVRGYTF. The whole variable domain, filled in from reference TRBV29-1 and TRBJ1-2, reads SAVISQKPSRDICQRGTSLTIQCQVDSQVTMMFWYRQQPGQSLTLIATANQGSEATYESGFVIDKFPISRPNLTFSTLTVSNMSPEDSSIYLCSVERVLVRGYTFGSGTRLTVV.

This clonotype was counted only a few times. This sequence joins TRBV6-2 or TRBV6-3 and TRBJ1-2, with 7 positions matching TRBD1. Losses at the gene ends were 11 bases for V and 7 bases for J; bases not matched to a gene: 10. The CDR3 totals 12 residues. The germline V gene encodes CDR1 MNHEY and CDR2 SVGEGT. The CDR3 nucleotides are TGTGCCTCCCTTCGCAGGGGGGCTGGCTACACCTTC. Amino acids: CASLRRGAGYTF.

This clonotype was seen at least ten times. Here the CDR3 reads CASSQEKREGDEQYF. The CDR3 DNA reads TGCGCCAGCAGCCAAGAAAAGCGGGAGGGCGACGAGCAGTACTTC. The chain carries TRBV4-3 and TRBJ2-7, with TRBD2 identical over 10 bases. This CDR3 contains 15 residues. The germline CDR1 and CDR2 sequences are LGHNA and YSLEER. The V and J ends lost 0 bases and 5 bases, in that order; junction bases with no gene match: 4.

This clonotype showed up just a few times. The chain combines TRBV5-4 with TRBJ1-1, with 9 bases aligning to TRBD1. The CDR3 contains 14 residues. The V gene's germline CDR1 is SGHNT and CDR2 YYREEE (reference sequence). The J segment lost 4 bases and the V segment lost 2 bases, leaving 3 bases of the junction unmatched. The CDR3 nucleotides are TGTGCCAGCAGCTTAACAGGGGGCGGCACTGAAGCTTTCTTT. It translates to CASSLTGGGTEAFF.

This clonotype was counted between two and nine times. The chain is built from TRBV7-7 and TRBJ2-2; a possible D gene is TRBD1 (6 bases). Germline V CDR1 and CDR2: SSHAT, FNYEAQ (reference sequence). The CDR3 length is 14 residues. V lost 4 bases to trimming and J lost 6 bases, with 12 bases between them. In DNA form, the CDR3 reads TGTGCCAGCAGCTCCAATACAGGGTCCGGGGAGCTGTTTTTT. Translated: CASSSNTGSGELFF.

This clonotype was recorded a few times. The rearrangement joins TRBV29-1 to TRBJ2-5; 8 bases are shared with TRBD1. Germline CDR1 and CDR2: SQVTM and ANQGSEA. Germline trimming cut 4 bases from V and 4 bases from J; bases unmatched to any gene: 17. The CDR3 is 17 amino acids. The CDR3 is CSVGTRANRGARETQYF. The CDR3 coding sequence is TGCAGCGTTGGGACCCGGGCAAACAGGGGGGCAAGAGAGACCCAGTACTTC.

This clonotype was recorded at least ten times. This chain joins TRBV11-2 and TRBJ2-1; no reliable D call. This CDR3 region has 13 residues. Germline CDR1 reads SGHAT; CDR2 reads FQNNGV. The V and J ends lost 2 bases and 7 bases respectively, with 9 bases between them. The CDR3 DNA follows: TGTGCCAGCAGCTTACCCTCAATAAATGAGCAGTTCTTC. Residues: CASSLPSINEQFF.

A few counts support this clonotype. The gene calls are TRBV18 and TRBJ2-1; D not certain. The CDR3 covers 11 residues. Per germline, CDR1 KGHSH and CDR2 LQKENI. V was trimmed by 3 bases and J by 10 bases, leaving 7 bases between them. The CDR3 sequence is CASSPEREQFF. As DNA, the CDR3 is TGTGCCAGCTCACCGGAAAGGGAGCAGTTCTTC.

This clonotype was detected a few times. The chain joins TRBV6-4 to TRBJ2-2; D not resolved. There are 13 residues in the CDR3. Per germline, CDR1 MRHNA and CDR2 SNTAGT. Trimming pared 2 bases from V and 7 bases from J, leaving 8 bases between. For the CDR3, the DNA is TGTGCCAGCAGTGACGGGGAAAGCGGGGAGCTGTTTTTT. Translating gives CASSDGESGELFF.